The 21 T cell receptor beta chains below all came from one sample that was sequenced in a study of beta chain features in type 1 diabetes. The authors reverse transcribed all of the isolated RNA, so sequencing captured expressed TCRB transcripts. Assay: immunoSEQ multiplex PCR; the TCRdb copy retains only in-frame clones and omits some. This sample has around 500,000 clones, with about an eighth found just once. Sequencing was done on a sample of naive CD4+ T cells from blood. All receptors come from a woman aged 18-29 years in good health.

This clone was counted between two and nine times. V gene TRBV5-4 combines with J gene TRBJ2-6, with D hard to call. Germline V gives CDR1 SGHNT, CDR2 YYREEE (reference sequence). The CDR3 is 15 residues long. V was pared by 0 bases and J by 1 base, with 5 bases between. The CDR3: CASSLVASGANVLTF. DNA for the CDR3: TGTGCCAGCAGCTTGGTCGCATCTGGGGCCAACGTCCTGACTTTC.

This clone was counted only a few times. The chain recombines TRBV29-1 with TRBJ1-2, with D uncertain. CDR1 is SQVTM, CDR2 ANQGSEA, per germline. V was shortened by 3 bases and J by 0 bases, with 11 bases between the two germline ends. CDR3 length equals 14 residues. The CDR3 DNA follows: TGCAGCGTTGACAAAGGAAATACTAACTATGGCTACACCTTC. This encodes CSVDKGNTNYGYTF. Full variable domain (rest looked up from reference TRBV29-1 and TRBJ1-2): SAVISQKPSRDICQRGTSLTIQCQVDSQVTMMFWYRQQPGQSLTLIATANQGSEATYESGFVIDKFPISRPNLTFSTLTVSNMSPEDSSIYLCSVDKGNTNYGYTFGSGTRLTVV.

This clone was seen a handful of times. The J gene is TRBJ2-5, the V gene TRBV5-1, with D maybe TRBD1 (6 bases). Trimming removed 4 bases from V and 5 bases from J, with 18 bases in between. The length of the CDR3 is 15 residues. Germline CDR1 reads SGHRS; CDR2 reads YFSETQ. The CDR3 DNA follows: TGCGCCAGCAGCGCTGGACAGACATCTCTGGAGACCCAGTACTTC. Protein: CASSAGQTSLETQYF.

The chain couples TRBV2 to TRBJ2-4; D remains ambiguous. Trimming pared 5 bases from V and 3 bases from J, leaving 11 bases between. Germline values: CDR1 SNHLY, CDR2 FYNNEI. The CDR3 length is 14 residues. The CDR3 here is CASSRPVDKNIQYF. CDR3 sequence (DNA): TGTGCCAGCAGTAGACCGGTGGACAAAAACATTCAGTACTTC.

At least ten counts were recorded for this clone. The rearrangement links TRBV9 to TRBJ1-1; 7 positions match TRBD1. The CDR3 runs to 14 residues. CDR1 is SGDLS and CDR2 is YYNGEE in the germline V gene. Losses at the gene ends were 1 base for V and 7 bases for J; bases not matched to a gene: 7. CDR3 amino acids: CASSVMDRSLEAFF. DNA for the CDR3: TGTGCCAGCAGCGTAATGGACAGGAGCCTTGAAGCTTTCTTT.

The chain recombines TRBV25-1 with TRBJ1-1, with D tentatively TRBD1 (6 bases). V lost 0 bases and J 3 bases, leaving 11 bases between the germline ends. This CDR3 has 15 residues. Per germline, CDR1 MGHDK and CDR2 SYGVNS. CDR3 sequence (DNA): TGTGCCAGCAGTGAATATACAGGGCCTGACACTGAAGCTTTCTTT. Translation gives CASSEYTGPDTEAFF.

The chain links TRBV15 to TRBJ2-3; D is uncertain. Deletions cut 1 base from V and 4 bases from J, with 9 bases between. Germline assignment: CDR1 LNHNV and CDR2 YYDKDF (reference sequence). The CDR3 has 14 residues. CDR3 sequence: CATSRVYEADTQYF. The DNA for the CDR3 is TGTGCCACCAGCAGAGTTTACGAGGCAGATACGCAGTATTTT.

The rearrangement links TRBV28 to TRBJ2-3; a weak D match, TRBD1 (6 bases). Germline V gene lookup returns CDR1 MDHEN and CDR2 SYDVKM. The CDR3 extends over 16 amino acids. V was shortened by 9 bases and J by 2 bases, with 21 bases between the two germline ends. DNA for the CDR3: TGTGCCAGTCCCGAGTCGACAGGCTCGATCACAGATACGCAGTATTTT. Its translation is CASPESTGSITDTQYF.

The chain uses TRBV4-1 and TRBJ1-5, with 7 bases that match TRBD1. J gave up 1 base and V 1 base, and 1 base lay outside the gene matches. The CDR3 consists of 15 residues. The V gene's germline CDR1 is MGHRA and CDR2 YSYEKL. CDR3 nucleotide sequence: TGCGCCAGCAGCCAAGGACAGGGAAGCAATCAGCCCCAGCATTTT. Protein sequence: CASSQGQGSNQPQHF.

CDR3 in DNA: TGTGCCAGCAGAGAAACCGGGACTAGCGGGGGAAAGACCCAGTACTTC. It encodes CASRETGTSGGKTQYF. J is TRBJ2-5 and V is TRBV5-6; the match to TRBD2 covers 14 bases. CDR1 is SGHDT, CDR2 YYEEEE, per germline. J was trimmed by 6 bases and V by 5 bases; bases with no gene match: 9. This CDR3 has 16 amino acids.

This clone was picked up a small number of times. The rearrangement joins TRBV9 to TRBJ2-7; 7 nucleotides match TRBD2. This CDR3 spans 15 amino acids. CDR1 SGDLS and CDR2 YYNGEE come from the germline V gene. V was clipped by 0 bases and J by 4 bases; unmatched bases: 7. The CDR3 bases are TGTGCCAGCAGCGTAGGCCCCCAGGGAGGGTACGAGCAGTACTTC. This sequence encodes CASSVGPQGGYEQYF. Filled out from reference TRBV9 and TRBJ2-7, the complete variable domain reads DSGVTQTPKHLITATGQRVTLRCSPRSGDLSVYWYQQSLDQGLQFLIQYYNGEERAKGNILERFSAQQFPDLHSELNLSSLELGDSALYFCASSVGPQGGYEQYFGPGTRLTVT.

This chain joins TRBV19 and TRBJ1-2; 7 nucleotides match TRBD1. From germline, CDR1 is LNHDA and CDR2 SQIVND (reference sequence). The CDR3 consists of 13 residues. Trimming took 10 bases from V and 6 from J; bases not matched to a gene: 11. This CDR3 reads CATRPRDRDGYTF. Here the CDR3 DNA reads TGTGCCACCAGACCTAGAGACAGGGATGGCTACACCTTC.

The rearrangement joins TRBV7-2 to TRBJ1-2, with D perhaps matching TRBD1 (6 bases). CDR3 length: 15 residues. The V end was cut by 2 bases, the J end by 2 bases, with 12 bases between. Germline loops: CDR1 SGHTA, CDR2 FQGNSA. The CDR3 nucleotides are TGTGCCAGCAGCTTACCGTCGACAGGAAACTATGGCTACACCTTC. This sequence encodes CASSLPSTGNYGYTF.

This clone was observed a few times. The rearrangement joins TRBV5-1 to TRBJ2-7; 8 bases map to TRBD1. The CDR3 is made up of 14 amino acids. Per germline, CDR1 SGHRS and CDR2 YFSETQ. V trimming: 0 bases; J trimming: 5 bases; junction bases outside the gene matches: 4. The CDR3 DNA reads TGCGCCAGCAGCTTGGATTCGACAGGGGACGAGCAGTACGTC. Translated: CASSLDSTGDEQYV.

This clone has only a few counts. The genes are TRBV5-1 and TRBJ2-3; possibly TRBD2 for D (6 bases). The CDR3 sequence is 14 residues long. V lost 0 bases and J 6 bases, leaving 11 bases between the germline ends. Per germline, CDR1 SGHRS and CDR2 YFSETQ. This CDR3 reads CASSLGDWPDTQYF. The CDR3 DNA follows: TGCGCCAGCAGCTTGGGGGACTGGCCGGATACGCAGTATTTT.

This clone has a count of ten or more. The rearrangement joins TRBV10-3 to TRBJ2-3; D might be TRBD1 (6 bases). The V end was cut by 4 bases, the J end by 0 bases, with 11 bases between. CDR1 ENHRY and CDR2 SYGVKD come from the germline V gene. CDR3 length equals 15 residues. The chain's CDR3 is CAISGGTPSTDTQYF. CDR3 nucleotide sequence: TGTGCCATCAGTGGAGGGACACCGAGCACAGATACGCAGTATTTT.

The V call is TRBV30, the J call TRBJ1-6; perhaps TRBD1 as D (6 bases). CDR1 and CDR2 from the germline V gene are GTSNPN and SVGIG (reference sequence). The CDR3 is 14 amino acids. V gave up 0 bases and J gave up 9 bases, with 12 bases separating them. The CDR3 DNA sequence: TGTGCCTGGAGTGTACGGGGAGGGGGTTCACCCCTCCACTTT. Protein: CAWSVRGGGSPLHF.

The chain joins TRBV18 to TRBJ2-1; D is tentatively TRBD1 or TRBD2 (5 bases each). The CDR3 covers 17 residues. Germline lookup yields CDR1 KGHSH and CDR2 LQKENI. Deletions cut 4 bases from V and 0 bases from J, with 16 bases between. CDR3 region: CASSRSWGSSSYNEQFF. The CDR3 DNA follows: TGTGCCAGCTCACGCTCCTGGGGGAGTAGCTCCTACAATGAGCAGTTCTTC. Combining the CDR3 with reference TRBV18 and TRBJ2-1 gives the whole variable domain NAGVMQNPRHLVRRRGQEARLRCSPMKGHSHVYWYRQLPEEGLKFMVYLQKENIIDESGMPKERFSAEFPKEGPSILRIQQVVRGDSAAYFCASSRSWGSSSYNEQFFGPGTRLTVL.

The rearrangement links TRBV9 to TRBJ1-5; D uncertain. There are 16 residues in the CDR3. V was pared by 2 bases and J by 0 bases, with 12 bases between. CDR1 is SGDLS and CDR2 is YYNGEE in the germline V gene. CDR3 in amino acids: CASSVPGGYSNQPQHF. The CDR3 DNA reads TGTGCCAGCAGCGTCCCTGGAGGGTATAGCAATCAGCCCCAGCATTTT.

The CDR3 bases are TGTGCCTGTAGCCGGGGGGTTTACAATGAGCAGTTCTTC. It yields the protein CACSRGVYNEQFF. This rearrangement joins TRBV30 to TRBJ2-1; TRBD2 matches at 7 bases. CDR1 is GTSNPN and CDR2 is SVGIG in the germline V gene (reference sequence). The CDR3 totals 13 residues. Trimming removed 6 bases from V and 4 bases from J; junction bases left unmatched: 6.

V gene TRBV4-3 combines with J gene TRBJ1-2; D is uncertain. Trimming left V 5 bases short and J 7 bases short, with 14 bases between. The germline gives CDR1 LGHNA, CDR2 YSLEER. This CDR3 comprises 13 residues. The CDR3 DNA sequence: TGCGCCAGCAGCGACCGAAAGAAGGGTGGCTACACCTTC. Amino acids: CASSDRKKGGYTF.